The 11 T cell receptor beta chains below all came from one sample that was sequenced in a study of control samples from healthy donors and cancer patients. The method was immunoSEQ multiplex PCR; TCRdb's version includes in-frame clones alone and lacks a portion of them. This sample's table reports roughly 190,000 clones. Specimen: blood. The receptors derive from a woman younger than 45 in good health.

The chain recombines TRBV5-1 with TRBJ2-3, with TRBD2 as a possible D gene (6 bases). V was shortened by 0 bases and J by 6 bases, with 17 bases between the two germline ends. Germline CDR1 SGHRS, CDR2 YFSETQ. There are 16 residues in the CDR3. The CDR3 nucleotides read TGCGCCAGCAGCTTGGACGGGCGGGGCCCGGGGGATACGCAGTATTTT. This encodes CASSLDGRGPGDTQYF.

J is TRBJ1-6 and V is TRBV5-8, with 7 nucleotides matching TRBD1. CDR3 length: 18 residues. V was clipped by 4 bases and J by 7 bases; unmatched bases: 17. The germline CDR1 and CDR2 sequences are SGHTS and YDEGEE. CDR3 region: CASSPPFHQGGRNSPLHF. CDR3 nucleotide sequence: TGTGCCAGCAGCCCCCCGTTCCATCAGGGGGGCAGGAATTCACCCCTCCACTTT.

The genes are TRBV10-3 and TRBJ1-2; TRBD1 agrees at 9 bases. The germline CDR1 and CDR2 sequences are ENHRY and SYGVKD. With 6 bases clipped from V and 7 bases from J, the junction kept 6 bases outside the gene matches. The CDR3 runs to 13 residues. The CDR3 sequence is CAIRHGTGPGYTF. CDR3 nucleotide sequence: TGTGCCATCAGGCACGGGACAGGGCCTGGCTACACCTTC.

The chain employs TRBV6-2 or TRBV6-3 and TRBJ2-3, with 8 nucleotides matching TRBD2. After removal of 6 bases from V and 0 bases from J, the junction contained 2 bases not matched to a gene. The length of the CDR3 is 14 residues. Germline V gene lookup returns CDR1 MNHEY and CDR2 SVGEGT. In DNA, the CDR3 is TGTGCCAGCAGCGGGGGGGCTAGCACAGATACGCAGTATTTT. Translating it yields CASSGGASTDTQYF.

V gene TRBV4-3 combines with J gene TRBJ1-2, with a possible D match to TRBD1 (5 bases). Per the germline V gene, CDR1 is LGHNA and CDR2 is YSLEER. V gave up 0 bases and J gave up 4 bases, with 9 bases separating them. This CDR3 is 14 amino acids long. Here the CDR3 DNA reads TGCGCCAGCAGCCAAGAGTCGGGGACCTATGGCTACACCTTC. The encoded protein is CASSQESGTYGYTF.

Comments on this clone: This sample also contains other DNA sequences that code for the same CDR3. This chain's CDR3 is CASSFRGASTDTQYF. DNA of the CDR3: TGCGCCAGCAGCTTCCGGGGGGCCAGCACAGATACGCAGTATTTT. This chain uses TRBV5-1 with TRBJ2-3, with D perhaps matching TRBD2 (7 bases). From germline, CDR1 is SGHRS and CDR2 YFSETQ. This CDR3 region has 15 residues. V was cut by 2 bases and J by 0 bases, with 10 bases left in between.

The chain recombines TRBV27 with TRBJ1-1; D not resolved. Germline V gene data show CDR1 as MNHEY and CDR2 as SMNVEV (reference sequence). The CDR3 is 17 residues long. Trimming removed 0 bases from V and 1 base from J, with 15 bases in between. The CDR3, as DNA: TGTGCCAGCAGTTTATCGGTTGGGCAGACCCAGAACACTGAAGCTTTCTTT. It encodes CASSLSVGQTQNTEAFF.

The J gene is TRBJ2-3, the V gene TRBV5-4, with TRBD2 identical over 7 bases. Germline lookup yields CDR1 SGHNT and CDR2 YYREEE (reference sequence). The CDR3 runs 15 residues. The ends lost 0 bases at V and 3 bases at J; junction bases unmatched: 4. The CDR3 reads CASSLAAGETDTQYF. The CDR3 nucleotides are TGTGCCAGCAGCTTGGCCGCGGGGGAGACAGATACGCAGTATTTT.

The V and J genes are TRBV5-6 and TRBJ1-1; unclear D gene. The CDR3 has 11 amino acids. Germline V gene sequence: CDR1 SGHDT, CDR2 YYEEEE. V shed 0 bases and J shed 8 bases, with 5 bases lying between them. The CDR3 spells CASSLEREAFF. In DNA, the CDR3 is TGTGCCAGCAGCTTGGAAAGGGAAGCTTTCTTT.

The CDR3 nucleotides read TGTGCCAGTAGTATCGAACGGGAGACCCAGTACTTC. Residues: CASSIERETQYF. The rearrangement uses TRBV19 and TRBJ2-5, with D hard to call. V was clipped by 3 bases and J by 5 bases, with 7 bases between them. Germline lookup yields CDR1 LNHDA and CDR2 SQIVND (reference sequence). The CDR3 has 12 residues.

The chain joins TRBV15 to TRBJ1-5; weak D call: TRBD1 (6 bases). The length of the CDR3 is 15 residues. CDR1 LNHNV and CDR2 YYDKDF come from the germline V gene (reference sequence). V was shortened by 6 bases and J by 2 bases, with 14 bases between the two germline ends. The CDR3 bases are TGTGCCACCAGAGGGGGGGGCCGGGGCAATCAGCCCCAGCATTTT. It translates to CATRGGGRGNQPQHF.